This is a list of T cell receptor beta chains from one sample in a study of OX40 agonist ivuxolimab in advanced cancers. Sequencing was performed with immunoSEQ multiplex PCR; in TCRdb, only in-frame clones are kept and a portion is missing. The sample holds about 59,000 clones, approximately 87% seen once. The source was CD4+ or CD8+ T cells sorted from blood, collected in a trial of the OX40 agonist ivuxolimab. These receptors came from an adult with an advanced solid tumor such as melanoma, head and neck, liver or kidney cancer. Each CDR3 is given with its conserved first and last residue. Fields, in order: J gene, D gene, clone size, V gene, CDR3 length, CDR3 protein, CDR3 DNA. D genes are given only for firm matches. Part of the rows lack a size; the others show once, few, many or a class for expanded clones.

j_gene: TRBJ2-2; d_gene: TRBD1; abundance: .; v_gene: TRBV11-3; len: 13; CDR3aa: CASRPGQAGELFF; CDR3nt: TGTGCCAGCAGGCCAGGACAGGCCGGGGAGCTGTTTTTT
j_gene: TRBJ2-3; d_gene: TRBD2; abundance: few; v_gene: TRBV5-1; len: 18; CDR3aa: CASSRRGSQSGVTDTQYF; CDR3nt: TGCGCCAGCAGCCGGAGAGGGTCCCAGAGCGGGGTCACAGATACGCAGTATTTT
j_gene: TRBJ2-1; d_gene: TRBD2; abundance: .; v_gene: TRBV5-1; len: 15; CDR3aa: CASSFNSGSVNEQFF; CDR3nt: TGCGCCAGCAGCTTTAATAGCGGGAGCGTCAATGAGCAGTTCTTC
j_gene: TRBJ2-7; d_gene: TRBD2; abundance: once; v_gene: TRBV28; len: 16; CDR3aa: CASSPIRLAVSYEQYF; CDR3nt: TGTGCCAGCAGTCCGATAAGACTAGCGGTTTCCTACGAGCAGTACTTC
j_gene: TRBJ1-6; d_gene: .; abundance: .; v_gene: TRBV6-6; len: 16; CDR3aa: CASSYSQVVNNSPLHF; CDR3nt: TGTGCCAGCAGTTACTCACAGGTTGTAAATAATTCACCCCTCCACTTT
j_gene: TRBJ1-5; d_gene: TRBD1; abundance: .; v_gene: TRBV18; len: 15; CDR3aa: CASSPGTGGNQPQHF; CDR3nt: TGTGCCAGCTCACCGGGGACAGGGGGCAATCAGCCCCAGCATTTT
j_gene: TRBJ1-1; d_gene: .; abundance: .; v_gene: TRBV28; len: 13; CDR3aa: CATSLVSGPEAFF; CDR3nt: TGTGCCACCTCCCTAGTGTCGGGGCCTGAAGCTTTCTTT
j_gene: TRBJ1-3; d_gene: TRBD1; abundance: few; v_gene: TRBV11-2; len: 17; CDR3aa: CASSSSPRQGQGYTIYF; CDR3nt: TGTGCCAGCAGCTCATCACCTAGACAGGGACAAGGGTACACCATATATTTT
j_gene: TRBJ1-6; d_gene: TRBD1; abundance: .; v_gene: TRBV7-2; len: 12; CDR3aa: CASSLHQGALHF; CDR3nt: TGTGCCAGCAGCTTACATCAGGGGGCCCTCCACTTT
j_gene: TRBJ2-5; d_gene: TRBD2; abundance: .; v_gene: TRBV7-8; len: 15; CDR3aa: CASSLARLAGGTQYF; CDR3nt: TGTGCCAGCAGCTTAGCGCGTCTAGCGGGAGGCACCCAGTACTTC
j_gene: TRBJ2-1; d_gene: TRBD2; abundance: .; v_gene: TRBV11-2; len: 14; CDR3aa: CASSLIAGVHEQFF; CDR3nt: TGTGCCAGCAGCTTAATAGCGGGGGTCCATGAGCAGTTCTTC
j_gene: TRBJ2-1; d_gene: TRBD2; abundance: .; v_gene: TRBV28; len: 18; CDR3aa: CASSLPGLAKSSYNEQFF; CDR3nt: TGTGCCAGCAGTTTACCCGGACTAGCGAAAAGCTCCTACAATGAGCAGTTCTTC
j_gene: TRBJ2-7; d_gene: TRBD2; abundance: .; v_gene: TRBV28; len: 14; CDR3aa: CASSLGTSSGKQYF; CDR3nt: TGTGCCAGCAGTTTGGGGACTAGTTCAGGGAAGCAGTACTTC
j_gene: TRBJ1-6; d_gene: .; abundance: .; v_gene: TRBV7-6; len: 13; CDR3aa: CASSPGRNSPLHF; CDR3nt: TGTGCCAGCAGCCCTGGACGGAATTCACCCCTCCACTTT
j_gene: TRBJ2-3; d_gene: .; abundance: .; v_gene: TRBV7-8; len: 14; CDR3aa: CASSPDTYTDTQYF; CDR3nt: TGTGCCAGCAGCCCCGACACCTACACAGATACGCAGTATTTT
j_gene: TRBJ1-4; d_gene: TRBD1; abundance: .; v_gene: TRBV7-3; len: 14; CDR3aa: CASSLGQAIEKLFF; CDR3nt: TGTGCCAGCAGCTTAGGACAGGCAATTGAAAAACTGTTTTTT
j_gene: TRBJ1-6; d_gene: TRBD1; abundance: .; v_gene: TRBV5-1; len: 16; CDR3aa: CASSLDGQGNNSPLHF; CDR3nt: TGCGCCAGCAGCTTGGATGGACAGGGAAATAATTCACCCCTCCACTTT
j_gene: TRBJ1-1; d_gene: .; abundance: .; v_gene: TRBV7-9; len: 15; CDR3aa: CASSLGLGMNTEAFF; CDR3nt: TGTGCCAGCAGCTTAGGGTTAGGGATGAACACTGAAGCTTTCTTT
j_gene: TRBJ2-5; d_gene: TRBD2; abundance: .; v_gene: TRBV5-6; len: 15; CDR3aa: CASSRGLAGQETQYF; CDR3nt: TGTGCCAGCAGCCGAGGACTAGCGGGACAAGAGACCCAGTACTTC
j_gene: TRBJ1-1; d_gene: .; abundance: once; v_gene: TRBV5-6; len: 13; CDR3aa: CASRRERNTEAFF; CDR3nt: TGTGCCAGCAGGCGGGAACGGAACACTGAAGCTTTCTTT
j_gene: TRBJ2-2; d_gene: .; abundance: .; v_gene: TRBV4-3; len: 15; CDR3aa: CASSQEGQFLGELFF; CDR3nt: TGCGCCAGCAGCCAAGAGGGACAATTCCTCGGGGAGCTGTTTTTT
j_gene: TRBJ1-6; d_gene: .; abundance: .; v_gene: TRBV28; len: 14; CDR3aa: CASSLLPGRSPLHF; CDR3nt: TGTGCCAGCAGTTTATTGCCAGGGCGATCACCCCTCCACTTT
j_gene: TRBJ2-5; d_gene: .; abundance: .; v_gene: TRBV7-2; len: 14; CDR3aa: CASSLQTGEETQYF; CDR3nt: TGTGCCAGCAGCCTACAGACGGGAGAAGAGACCCAGTACTTC
j_gene: TRBJ2-5; d_gene: .; abundance: few; v_gene: TRBV5-8; len: 11; CDR3aa: CASSPQETQYF; CDR3nt: TGTGCCAGCAGCCCCCAAGAGACCCAGTACTTC
j_gene: TRBJ1-1; d_gene: .; abundance: once; v_gene: TRBV6-1; len: 12; CDR3aa: CASSLYRQEAFF; CDR3nt: TGTGCCAGCAGTCTATACAGGCAAGAAGCTTTCTTT
j_gene: TRBJ2-5; d_gene: TRBD1; abundance: few; v_gene: TRBV29-1; len: 13; CDR3aa: CSVARDRQETQYF; CDR3nt: TGCAGCGTTGCCCGGGACAGACAAGAGACCCAGTACTTC
j_gene: TRBJ1-1; d_gene: .; abundance: .; v_gene: TRBV6-4; len: 12; CDR3aa: CASGDRVFLAFF; CDR3nt: TGTGCCAGCGGTGATCGGGTTTTCTTGGCTTTCTTT
j_gene: TRBJ2-3; d_gene: .; abundance: .; v_gene: TRBV6-1; len: 14; CDR3aa: CASSLGGGTDTQYF; CDR3nt: TGTGCCAGCAGTTTGGGCGGAGGCACAGATACGCAGTATTTT
j_gene: TRBJ2-7; d_gene: TRBD2; abundance: .; v_gene: TRBV2; len: 15; CDR3aa: CASRGLAGYTGEQYF; CDR3nt: TGTGCCAGCAGAGGACTAGCGGGATACACTGGCGAGCAGTACTTC
j_gene: TRBJ2-5; d_gene: .; abundance: .; v_gene: TRBV4-1; len: 20; CDR3aa: CASSQVPPEFDTSVRETQYF; CDR3nt: TGCGCCAGCAGCCAAGTTCCCCCGGAATTCGACACGTCGGTAAGGGAGACCCAGTACTTC
j_gene: TRBJ2-7; d_gene: .; abundance: .; v_gene: TRBV19; len: 12; CDR3aa: CASSTANYEQYF; CDR3nt: TGTGCCAGTAGTACGGCCAACTACGAGCAGTACTTC
j_gene: TRBJ2-2; d_gene: .; abundance: .; v_gene: TRBV4-3; len: 16; CDR3aa: CASSQAGTPNTGELFF; CDR3nt: TGCGCCAGCAGCCAAGCGGGTACCCCGAACACCGGGGAGCTGTTTTTT
j_gene: TRBJ1-4; d_gene: .; abundance: .; v_gene: TRBV5-1; len: 12; CDR3aa: CASSREDEKLFF; CDR3nt: TGCGCCAGCAGCAGGGAGGATGAAAAACTGTTTTTT
j_gene: TRBJ2-7; d_gene: TRBD1; abundance: .; v_gene: TRBV9; len: 15; CDR3aa: CASSVRTGSINEQYF; CDR3nt: TGTGCCAGCAGCGTACGGACAGGATCAATAAACGAGCAGTACTTC
j_gene: TRBJ2-7; d_gene: .; abundance: .; v_gene: TRBV10-3; len: 15; CDR3aa: CAISESGGEGYEQYF; CDR3nt: TGTGCCATCAGTGAGTCAGGGGGGGAAGGTTACGAGCAGTACTTC
j_gene: TRBJ1-5; d_gene: .; abundance: .; v_gene: TRBV6-1; len: 14; CDR3aa: CAGRDPGSNQPQHF; CDR3nt: TGTGCCGGTCGGGACCCGGGTAGCAATCAGCCCCAGCATTTT
j_gene: TRBJ1-2; d_gene: TRBD1; abundance: .; v_gene: TRBV7-2; len: 16; CDR3aa: CASSLSWDRGDYGYTF; CDR3nt: TGTGCCAGCAGCCTTTCTTGGGACAGGGGTGACTATGGCTACACCTTC
j_gene: TRBJ1-2; d_gene: .; abundance: .; v_gene: TRBV29-1; len: 14; CDR3aa: CSVHLDRTNYGYTF; CDR3nt: TGCAGCGTTCATCTCGACCGAACTAACTATGGCTACACCTTC
j_gene: TRBJ2-3; d_gene: TRBD2; abundance: .; v_gene: TRBV28; len: 19; CDR3aa: CASTSAGLAGGRRTDTQYF; CDR3nt: TGTGCCAGCACCTCTGCGGGACTAGCGGGGGGACGACGCACAGATACGCAGTATTTT
j_gene: TRBJ1-5; d_gene: .; abundance: .; v_gene: TRBV7-8; len: 15; CDR3aa: CASSLEQNSNQPQHF; CDR3nt: TGTGCCAGCAGCTTAGAACAGAATAGCAATCAGCCCCAGCATTTT
j_gene: TRBJ1-1; d_gene: .; abundance: once; v_gene: TRBV2; len: 12; CDR3aa: CASSPSPSGAFF; CDR3nt: TGTGCCAGCAGTCCGTCCCCGAGCGGAGCTTTCTTT
j_gene: TRBJ2-6; d_gene: TRBD1; abundance: .; v_gene: TRBV27; len: 16; CDR3aa: CASRGQGAAGANVLTF; CDR3nt: TGTGCCAGCAGAGGACAGGGGGCAGCTGGGGCCAACGTCCTGACTTTC
j_gene: TRBJ2-7; d_gene: .; abundance: few; v_gene: TRBV27; len: 16; CDR3aa: CASSTLGHRPTYEQYF; CDR3nt: TGTGCCAGCAGTACCTTAGGGCACAGGCCTACCTACGAGCAGTACTTC
j_gene: TRBJ1-3; d_gene: .; abundance: .; v_gene: TRBV25-1; len: 16; CDR3aa: CASSELGASSGNTIYF; CDR3nt: TGTGCCAGCAGTGAATTAGGGGCCAGCTCTGGAAACACCATATATTTT
j_gene: TRBJ2-7; d_gene: TRBD2; abundance: once; v_gene: TRBV11-2; len: 15; CDR3aa: CASSLVPAGHYEQYF; CDR3nt: TGTGCCAGCAGCTTAGTACCAGCGGGGCACTACGAGCAGTACTTC
j_gene: TRBJ1-1; d_gene: .; abundance: .; v_gene: TRBV18; len: 13; CDR3aa: CASSSGQNTEAFF; CDR3nt: TGTGCCAGCTCATCAGGACAGAACACTGAAGCTTTCTTT
j_gene: TRBJ2-7; d_gene: TRBD1; abundance: once; v_gene: TRBV7-3; len: 17; CDR3aa: CASSSGVSGGAAYEQYF; CDR3nt: TGTGCCAGCAGTTCAGGGGTCTCAGGGGGCGCAGCCTACGAGCAGTACTTC
j_gene: TRBJ2-3; d_gene: TRBD1; abundance: .; v_gene: TRBV7-9; len: 16; CDR3aa: CASSPPGTGVTDTQYF; CDR3nt: TGTGCCAGCAGCCCGCCTGGGACAGGGGTAACAGATACGCAGTATTTT
j_gene: TRBJ2-7; d_gene: .; abundance: .; v_gene: TRBV5-4; len: 14; CDR3aa: CASSPRLRLREQYF; CDR3nt: TGTGCCAGCAGCCCCAGGCTACGGCTACGGGAGCAGTACTTC
j_gene: TRBJ2-3; d_gene: .; abundance: once; v_gene: TRBV27; len: 13; CDR3aa: CASSLDYTDTQYF; CDR3nt: TGTGCCAGCAGTTTAGACTACACAGATACGCAGTATTTT
j_gene: TRBJ1-1; d_gene: .; abundance: .; v_gene: TRBV2; len: 14; CDR3aa: CASRGGAMNTEAFF; CDR3nt: TGTGCCAGCAGGGGGGGAGCAATGAACACTGAAGCTTTCTTT